The rows below give T cell receptor beta chains drawn from one sample of a study of cytomegalovirus exposure and HLA in healthy donors. The method was immunoSEQ multiplex PCR; TCRdb's version includes in-frame clones alone and lacks a portion of them. This table holds 110,000 or so clones, over 60% found once. Sequenced sample: PBMCs. The receptors were sampled from a man aged 18-30 years in good health and CMV-seropositive. Both conserved end residues are part of each CDR3. Each record gives: clone size, V gene, D gene, J gene, CDR3 protein, CDR3 DNA. The D gene is left open where the match is weak. Only part of the rows carry a size: once, few, many, or a class if the clone is expanded.

size: .
V: TRBV10-1
D: TRBD1
J: TRBJ2-1
CDR3: CASGTGTGGYNEQFF
DNA: TGCGCCAGCGGAACCGGGACAGGGGGATACAATGAGCAGTTCTTC

size: .
V: TRBV7-8
D: .
J: TRBJ1-3
CDR3: CASSSRGAGSGNTIYF
DNA: TGTGCCAGCAGCTCACGCGGGGCAGGCTCTGGAAACACCATATATTTT

size: .
V: TRBV9
D: .
J: TRBJ1-1
CDR3: CASSPRHSNTEAFF
DNA: TGTGCCAGCAGCCCAAGACACTCGAACACTGAAGCTTTCTTT

size: .
V: TRBV7-9
D: .
J: TRBJ2-5
CDR3: CASSSSDSQETQYF
DNA: TGTGCCAGCAGCTCATCCGACAGCCAAGAGACCCAGTACTTC

size: few
V: TRBV30
D: .
J: TRBJ2-7
CDR3: CAWSHSVKLSYEQYF
DNA: TGTGCCTGGAGTCACTCGGTAAAACTCTCCTACGAGCAGTACTTC

size: .
V: TRBV4-2
D: .
J: TRBJ1-2
CDR3: CASSVQGGGGYPF
DNA: TGTGCCAGCAGCGTACAAGGGGGGGGCGGCTACCCCTTC

size: .
V: TRBV6-5
D: TRBD1
J: TRBJ1-4
CDR3: CASSYSRTGRGKLFF
DNA: TGTGCCAGCAGTTACAGTCGGACAGGGCGGGGAAAACTGTTTTTT

size: .
V: TRBV7-9
D: TRBD1
J: TRBJ1-1
CDR3: CASSLSGGTEAFF
DNA: TGTGCCAGCAGCTTATCAGGGGGCACTGAAGCTTTCTTT

size: once
V: TRBV4-1
D: TRBD2
J: TRBJ2-5
CDR3: CASSQTPTSGGGETQYF
DNA: TGCGCCAGCAGCCAGACTCCGACTAGCGGGGGGGGTGAGACCCAGTACTTC

size: .
V: TRBV7-6
D: TRBD1
J: TRBJ2-7
CDR3: CASSVGTGITSAYEQYF
DNA: TGTGCCAGCAGCGTAGGGACAGGGATCACGAGTGCCTACGAGCAGTACTTC

size: .
V: TRBV14
D: TRBD2
J: TRBJ2-1
CDR3: CASSRLAGGYNEQFF
DNA: TGTGCCAGCAGCCGGCTAGCGGGGGGCTACAATGAGCAGTTCTTC

size: .
V: TRBV6-1
D: TRBD2
J: TRBJ2-1
CDR3: CASMPLAGGRNEQFF
DNA: TGTGCCAGCATGCCCCTAGCGGGGGGTCGGAATGAGCAGTTCTTC

size: once
V: TRBV9
D: TRBD1
J: TRBJ2-7
CDR3: CASSGTGGSYEQYF
DNA: TGTGCCAGCAGCGGGACAGGGGGCTCCTACGAGCAGTACTTC

size: .
V: TRBV2
D: TRBD1
J: TRBJ1-1
CDR3: CARKNRGLQEAFF
DNA: TGTGCCAGAAAGAACAGGGGGCTACAGGAAGCTTTCTTT

size: .
V: TRBV6-5
D: TRBD1
J: TRBJ1-2
CDR3: CASSLGQGWSYTF
DNA: TGTGCCAGCAGTTTAGGACAGGGATGGAGCTACACCTTC

size: few
V: TRBV6-6
D: TRBD1
J: TRBJ2-7
CDR3: CASSYKQGEGYEQYF
DNA: TGTGCCAGCAGTTATAAACAGGGGGAAGGTTACGAGCAGTACTTC

size: .
V: TRBV11-3
D: .
J: TRBJ2-2
CDR3: CASSLGGRTGELFF
DNA: TGTGCCAGCAGCTTAGGGGGGCGGACCGGGGAGCTGTTTTTT

size: .
V: TRBV5-8
D: .
J: TRBJ2-5
CDR3: CASSLYGVGGQETQYF
DNA: TGTGCCAGCAGCCTTTATGGGGTCGGAGGCCAAGAGACCCAGTACTTC

size: .
V: TRBV2
D: .
J: TRBJ2-1
CDR3: CASSVGSSYNEQFF
DNA: TGTGCCAGCAGTGTTGGGAGCTCCTACAATGAGCAGTTCTTC

size: .
V: TRBV29-1
D: .
J: TRBJ2-1
CDR3: CSVRPGLEGGEQFF
DNA: TGCAGCGTTCGACCGGGACTTGAGGGTGGTGAGCAGTTCTTC

size: .
V: TRBV2
D: .
J: TRBJ2-3
CDR3: CASSEVGAGGTDTQYF
DNA: TGTGCCAGCAGTGAAGTGGGGGCCGGTGGCACAGATACGCAGTATTTT

size: .
V: TRBV11-3
D: .
J: TRBJ1-1
CDR3: CASSLGRNTEAFF
DNA: TGTGCCAGCAGCTTGGGGAGAAACACTGAAGCTTTCTTT

size: .
V: TRBV4-2
D: TRBD2
J: TRBJ2-7
CDR3: CASSHGTSGTYEQYF
DNA: TGTGCCAGCAGCCACGGGACTAGCGGGACCTACGAGCAGTACTTC

size: .
V: TRBV27
D: .
J: TRBJ1-1
CDR3: CASTSLRGPEAFF
DNA: TGTGCCAGCACCTCCCTCAGGGGACCCGAAGCTTTCTTT

size: .
V: TRBV5-6
D: .
J: TRBJ2-3
CDR3: CASSSTRSTDTQYF
DNA: TGTGCCAGCAGCTCGACTAGAAGCACAGATACGCAGTATTTT

size: few
V: TRBV6-6
D: TRBD1
J: TRBJ1-5
CDR3: CASSYSPDRGLQPQHF
DNA: TGTGCCAGCAGTTACTCCCCCGACAGGGGGCTTCAGCCCCAGCATTTT

size: .
V: TRBV5-1
D: .
J: TRBJ1-1
CDR3: CASSLEQANTEAFF
DNA: TGCGCCAGCAGCTTAGAACAGGCGAACACTGAAGCTTTCTTT

size: .
V: TRBV5-1
D: .
J: TRBJ2-3
CDR3: CASSLVTPPSDTQYF
DNA: TGCGCCAGCAGCTTGGTTACTCCGCCGTCAGATACGCAGTATTTT

size: .
V: TRBV13
D: TRBD1
J: TRBJ2-2
CDR3: CASSRGAGQGLTGELFF
DNA: TGTGCCAGCAGTAGGGGAGCGGGACAGGGACTCACCGGGGAGCTGTTTTTT

size: few
V: TRBV6-5
D: .
J: TRBJ1-1
CDR3: CASSLGHLMNTEAFF
DNA: TGTGCCAGCAGTCTGGGACATCTTATGAACACTGAAGCTTTCTTT

size: once
V: TRBV19
D: TRBD1
J: TRBJ1-1
CDR3: CASSWTGVYGTEAFF
DNA: TGTGCCAGCTCCTGGACAGGGGTTTATGGCACTGAAGCTTTCTTT